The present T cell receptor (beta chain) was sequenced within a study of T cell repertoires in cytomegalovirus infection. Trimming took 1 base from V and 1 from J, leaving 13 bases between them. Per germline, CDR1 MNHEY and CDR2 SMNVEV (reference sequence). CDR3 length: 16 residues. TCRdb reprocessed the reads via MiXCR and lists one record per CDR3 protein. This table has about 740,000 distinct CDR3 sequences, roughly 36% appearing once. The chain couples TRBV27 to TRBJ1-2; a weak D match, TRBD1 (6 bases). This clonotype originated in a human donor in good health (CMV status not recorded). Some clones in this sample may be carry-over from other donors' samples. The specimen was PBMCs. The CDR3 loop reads CASSLYEPGVNYGYTF. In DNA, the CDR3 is TGTGCCAGCAGTTTATATGAGCCAGGGGTTAACTATGGCTACACCTTC.